The 28 T cell receptor beta chains below all came from one sample that was sequenced in a study of blood T cell repertoires in COVID-19. This table comes from immunoSEQ multiplex PCR, and its TCRdb copy is limited to in-frame clones, with some not included. The sample lists 250,000 to 300,000 clones, about nine tenths occurring once. The source material was PBMCs or T cells enriched from blood (not recorded which). The origin of the receptors is a woman aged 30 to 39 who had recovered from COVID-19.

This rearrangement joins TRBV6-2 or TRBV6-3 to TRBJ2-7, with D unclear. The CDR3 contains 12 residues. Germline lookup yields CDR1 MNHEY and CDR2 SVGEGT. Trimming pared 5 bases from V and 3 bases from J, leaving 8 bases between. The DNA for the CDR3 is TGTGCCAGCAGTGGGCATAACTACGAGCAGTACTTC. This sequence encodes CASSGHNYEQYF.

This clone was detected only a few times. The V and J genes are TRBV7-9 and TRBJ1-3; possibly TRBD1 for D (5 bases). The germline gives CDR1 SEHNR, CDR2 FQNEAQ (reference sequence). Trimming removed 3 bases at V and 2 bases at J, with 8 bases between. CDR3 length equals 14 residues. CDR3 bases: TGTGCCAGCAGCTTGGGGCAGGCTGGAAACACCATATATTTT. Protein: CASSLGQAGNTIYF.

The chain links TRBV7-9 to TRBJ2-7; TRBD1 is a possible D gene (5 bases). Trimming stripped 5 bases from V and 3 bases from J, with 14 bases between. CDR3 size: 14 residues. The germline V gene has CDR1 SEHNR and CDR2 FQNEAQ (reference sequence). CDR3 region: CASSPIPRDYEQYF. The CDR3 DNA sequence: TGTGCCAGCAGCCCTATTCCCAGGGACTACGAGCAGTACTTC.

This clone was seen a single time. This rearrangement joins TRBV7-9 to TRBJ2-1, with 7 bases matching TRBD1. V shed 4 bases and J 6 bases; nucleotides not matched to a gene: 9. Germline V lookup: CDR1 SEHNR, CDR2 FQNEAQ (reference sequence). This CDR3 is 15 amino acids long. The CDR3 DNA is TGTGCCAGCAGCTCTACAGGGGATCTTGGCAATGAGCAGTTCTTC. Residues: CASSSTGDLGNEQFF. Full variable domain (remainder filled in from reference TRBV7-9 and TRBJ2-1): DTGVSQNPRHKITKRGQNVTFRCDPISEHNRLYWYRQTLGQGPEFLTYFQNEAQLEKSRLLSDRFSAERPKGSFSTLEIQRTEQGDSAMYLCASSSTGDLGNEQFFGPGTRLTVL.

The chain combines TRBV6-5 with TRBJ2-7; D is unresolved. CDR3 length equals 14 residues. Trimming cost V 4 bases and J 2 bases, with 12 bases left between them. Looked up from germline, CDR1 is MNHEY and CDR2 is SVGAGI. The CDR3, as DNA: TGTGCCAGCAGTTTGCAGAAACCCGCCTACGAGCAGTACTTC. Protein sequence: CASSLQKPAYEQYF.

This clone appeared a single time. This sequence joins TRBV19 and TRBJ1-5; D remains ambiguous. The V end lost 4 bases, the J end lost 0 bases, and 10 bases lay between the germline ends. The CDR3 has 15 residues. Germline values: CDR1 LNHDA, CDR2 SQIVND (reference sequence). CDR3 sequence (DNA): TGTGCCAGTAGTACCTCAGGTAATAGCAATCAGCCCCAGCATTTT. Protein product: CASSTSGNSNQPQHF.

The gene calls are TRBV4-3 and TRBJ2-2; 8 bases agree with TRBD2. V dropped 6 bases and J dropped 8; count of bases not matched to a gene: 14. Germline loops: CDR1 LGHNA, CDR2 YSLEER. CDR3 size: 16 residues. The CDR3 sequence: CASRNGLAPSSGELFF. CDR3 nucleotides: TGCGCCAGCAGAAATGGACTAGCTCCCAGTAGTGGGGAGCTGTTTTTT.

The chain joins TRBV29-1 to TRBJ2-3, with 8 positions matching TRBD1. CDR3 length equals 15 residues. The ends lost 2 bases at V and 3 bases at J; junction bases unmatched: 7. Germline-derived CDR1 and CDR2 are SQVTM and ANQGSEA. Here the CDR3 reads CSVERAGQGTDTQYF. The CDR3 region has the DNA TGCAGCGTTGAAAGGGCTGGACAGGGAACAGATACGCAGTATTTT.

The rearrangement uses TRBV5-6 and TRBJ1-2, with D possibly being TRBD1 (5 bases). This CDR3 has 17 amino acids. The V gene lost 1 base and the J gene lost 2 bases, with 18 bases spanning the gap. Germline V gene data show CDR1 as SGHDT and CDR2 as YYEEEE. The CDR3 sequence is CASSLYQRQSPNYGYTF. DNA for the CDR3: TGTGCCAGCAGCTTGTACCAAAGACAGTCGCCAAACTATGGCTACACCTTC.

This chain links TRBV19 with TRBJ2-6; no clear D. The CDR3 is made up of 15 amino acids. CDR1 and CDR2 from the germline V gene are LNHDA and SQIVND (reference sequence). Trimming shortened V by 4 bases and J by 4 bases, and 11 bases separated the two germline ends. The CDR3 spells CASSRSGVGANVLTF. CDR3 DNA: TGTGCCAGTAGTAGGAGTGGTGTGGGGGCCAACGTCCTGACTTTC.

This clone was seen just once. This chain connects TRBV6-6 to TRBJ1-5; D gene unclear. CDR1 is MNHNY, CDR2 SVGAGI, per germline (reference sequence). This CDR3 has 13 residues. With 6 bases removed from V and 5 bases from J, the gap between germline ends came to 11 bases. The CDR3 spells CASSPTFHQPQHF. CDR3 nucleotides: TGTGCCAGCAGCCCCACTTTTCATCAGCCCCAGCATTTT.

The chain has TRBV5-6 and TRBJ2-3; TRBD2 agrees at 8 bases. The V gene's germline CDR1 is SGHDT and CDR2 YYEEEE. This CDR3 has 16 amino acids. V trimming: 0 bases; J trimming: 5 bases; junction bases outside the gene matches: 8. The CDR3 DNA reads as TGTGCCAGCAGCTTGGCGGGAGGGCCACCCGGAGATACGCAGTATTTT. This gives the protein CASSLAGGPPGDTQYF.

This chain joins TRBV28 and TRBJ2-1; D possibly corresponds to TRBD2 (5 bases). Germline CDR1 and CDR2: MDHEN and SYDVKM. This CDR3 contains 13 residues. V lost 7 bases and J 9 bases, leaving 16 bases between the germline ends. For the CDR3, the DNA is TGTGCCAGCACGATGGTGACGGGAAGTGAGCAGTTCTTC. It yields the protein CASTMVTGSEQFF.

This clone was detected only a few times. Written as DNA, the CDR3 is TGTGCCAGCACCGACAGGGGGCTTGGAAACACCATATATTTT. Its protein is CASTDRGLGNTIYF. This chain uses TRBV19 with TRBJ1-3; TRBD1 matches at 10 bases. The CDR3 runs 14 residues. The V gene end was trimmed by 9 bases and the J gene end by 3 bases; junction bases not matched to a gene: 5. Per germline, CDR1 LNHDA and CDR2 SQIVND (reference sequence).

The J gene is TRBJ2-3, the V gene TRBV6-5; the D gene is possibly TRBD2 (6 bases). Trimming took 6 bases from V and 1 from J, leaving 11 bases between them. Germline CDR1 reads MNHEY; CDR2 reads SVGAGI. This CDR3 is built from 14 residues. The CDR3 nucleotides read TGTGCCAGCAGAGCGGGTGGAGGCACAGATACGCAGTATTTT. Amino acids: CASRAGGGTDTQYF.

Here the CDR3 reads CASSYTGGTDTQYF. CDR3 DNA sequence: TGTGCCAGTAGTTATACGGGAGGGACAGATACGCAGTATTTT. The chain carries TRBV19 and TRBJ2-3; 8 bases map to TRBD2. This CDR3 region has 14 residues. V lost 5 bases, J lost 3 bases, and 4 bases stayed unmatched. Germline loops: CDR1 LNHDA, CDR2 SQIVND (reference sequence).

The chain joins TRBV9 to TRBJ2-5; the D gene is possibly TRBD2 (6 bases). Between the trimmed V and J ends, which lost 4 bases and 2 bases, there was a span of 9 bases. Germline CDR1 and CDR2: SGDLS and YYNGEE. There are 13 residues in the CDR3. In nucleotides, the CDR3 is TGTGCCAGCAGCCCTGGGACTCAAGAGACCCAGTACTTC. Translation gives CASSPGTQETQYF.

The chain employs TRBV21-1 and TRBJ2-2; the table calls TRBD2, which could not be checked here. TRBV21-1 is deemed a pseudogene. This CDR3 region has 18 residues. The CDR3: CASSSLQGGVDCTGELFF. The CDR3 coding sequence is TGTGCCAGCAGCTCACTACAGGGAGGGGTTGATTGCACCGGGGAGCTGTTTTTT.

The chain joins TRBV30 to TRBJ2-1; D ambiguous. The CDR3 loop spans 14 amino acids. V dropped 0 bases and J dropped 3 bases, with 9 bases sitting between them. Germline CDR1 GTSNPN, CDR2 SVGIG (reference sequence). The CDR3 DNA reads as TGTGCCTGGAGTGTAAGTAGTGGCTACAATGAGCAGTTCTTC. It yields the protein CAWSVSSGYNEQFF.

The V call is TRBV5-1, the J call TRBJ2-7, with 7 nucleotides matching TRBD1. V was pared by 0 bases and J by 3 bases, with 6 bases of the junction left unmatched. CDR1 is SGHRS and CDR2 is YFSETQ in the germline V gene. The CDR3 is made up of 15 amino acids. CDR3 loop: CASSLARDSRYEQYF. The CDR3 bases are TGCGCCAGCAGCTTGGCCCGGGACAGCCGCTACGAGCAGTACTTC.

The V and J genes are TRBV7-9 and TRBJ1-1; D gene ambiguous. This CDR3 comprises 14 residues. Looked up from germline, CDR1 is SEHNR and CDR2 is FQNEAQ (reference sequence). V lost 4 bases to trimming and J lost 4 bases, with 13 bases between them. CDR3 residues: CASSSESGLTEAFF. The CDR3 nucleotides read TGTGCCAGCAGCTCGGAATCGGGTCTCACTGAAGCTTTCTTT.

V usage is TRBV7-3 and J usage is TRBJ1-6; 7 bases map to TRBD1. This CDR3 contains 16 residues. With V trimmed by 5 bases and J by 0 bases, 4 bases remained unmatched. Germline assignment: CDR1 SGHTA and CDR2 FQGTGA. The CDR3 loop is CASSLTGSSYNSPLHF. DNA for the CDR3: TGTGCCAGCAGCCTGACAGGGAGCTCCTATAATTCACCCCTCCACTTT.

The V gene is TRBV30, the J gene TRBJ2-1, with unresolved D. Per germline, CDR1 GTSNPN and CDR2 SVGIG (reference sequence). V lost 7 bases and J 10 bases, leaving 11 bases between the germline ends. The CDR3 extends over 10 amino acids. The CDR3 sequence is CASFVGEQFF. DNA of the CDR3: TGTGCCTCCTTTGTGGGCGAGCAGTTCTTC.

The rearrangement uses TRBV21-1 and TRBJ2-7; no check of the table's D call, TRBD2, against the DNA was made. TRBV21-1 has pseudogene status. The CDR3 is 18 amino acids. CDR3 in amino acids: CASDPIGGNRESSYEQYF. Here the CDR3 DNA reads TGTGCCAGCGACCCGATTGGGGGGAACCGGGAGAGTTCCTACGAGCAGTACTTC.

This chain connects TRBV11-2 to TRBJ1-3; D may be TRBD1 (5 bases). V dropped 7 bases and J dropped 1 base, with 17 bases sitting between them. Germline V gene sequence: CDR1 SGHAT, CDR2 FQNNGV. This CDR3 contains 16 residues. CDR3 coding DNA: TGTGCCAGCATCCGAGTGGGGGGTCAGTCTGGAAACACCATATATTTT. It codes for CASIRVGGQSGNTIYF.

V is TRBV7-2 and J is TRBJ2-1, with 9 bases fitting TRBD2. CDR1 and CDR2 from the germline V gene are SGHTA and FQGNSA. The CDR3 is made up of 17 amino acids. V was clipped by 1 base and J by 4 bases; unmatched bases: 8. The CDR3 DNA is TGTGCCAGCAGCTTAGAGGCTAGCGGGATCCTTTACAATGAGCAGTTCTTC. Its protein product is CASSLEASGILYNEQFF.

V usage is TRBV30 and J usage is TRBJ1-4; D is unresolved. V gave up 0 bases and J gave up 8 bases, with 10 bases separating them. CDR1 is GTSNPN, CDR2 SVGIG, per germline (reference sequence). This CDR3 region has 13 residues. CDR3 region: CAWSVLGREKLFF. CDR3 in DNA: TGTGCCTGGAGTGTACTAGGCAGGGAAAAACTGTTTTTT.

This chain uses TRBV28 with TRBJ2-7; D might be TRBD1 (6 bases). This CDR3 comprises 12 residues. V was shortened by 7 bases and J by 2 bases, with 9 bases between the two germline ends. Looked up from germline, CDR1 is MDHEN and CDR2 is SYDVKM. The CDR3 nucleotides read TGTGCCAGCATGACAGGCCCCTACGAGCAGTACTTC. This codes for CASMTGPYEQYF.